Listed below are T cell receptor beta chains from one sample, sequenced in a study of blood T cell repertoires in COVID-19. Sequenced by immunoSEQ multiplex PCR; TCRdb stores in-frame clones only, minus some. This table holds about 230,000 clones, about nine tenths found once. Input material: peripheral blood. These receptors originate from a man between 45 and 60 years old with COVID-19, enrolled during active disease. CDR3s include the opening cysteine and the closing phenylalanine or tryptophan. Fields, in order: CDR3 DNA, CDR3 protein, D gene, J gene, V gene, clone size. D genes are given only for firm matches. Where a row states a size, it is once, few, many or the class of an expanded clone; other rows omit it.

TGTGCCAGCAGCCCTACTACAGGGGGCGCGGGCTACGAGCAGTACTTC | CASSPTTGGAGYEQYF | TRBD1 | TRBJ2-7 | TRBV9 | .
TGCGCCAGCAGCTCGGGACAGCCAAGTTTCAGAACCTATGGCTACACCTTC | CASSSGQPSFRTYGYTF | TRBD1 | TRBJ1-2 | TRBV5-1 | .
TGTGCCAGCAGCTTGGGGGCGGGCCCCTACGAGCAGTACTTC | CASSLGAGPYEQYF | . | TRBJ2-7 | TRBV5-4 | .
TGCGCCAGCAGCTTGGAGACCCCTAGCAACAGGGGGCTAACTGAAGCTTTCTTT | CASSLETPSNRGLTEAFF | TRBD1 | TRBJ1-1 | TRBV5-1 | .
TGTGCCAGCAGTCGTCCTATGGGAGTGGGAGGCTACGAGCAGTACTTC | CASSRPMGVGGYEQYF | . | TRBJ2-7 | TRBV6-2/TRBV6-3 | .
TGTGCCAGCTCACCGGGTCAAGGGGGTTTTCAGCCCCAGCATTTT | CASSPGQGGFQPQHF | . | TRBJ1-5 | TRBV18 | .
TGTGCCAGTAAGGGTACTAGCGGGGTCTACGAGCAGTACTTC | CASKGTSGVYEQYF | TRBD2 | TRBJ2-7 | TRBV19 | many
TGCGCCAGCAGCTTGGCCCCGGGACAGGGTGGAAACACCATATATTTT | CASSLAPGQGGNTIYF | TRBD1 | TRBJ1-3 | TRBV5-1 | .
TGTGCCAGCAGCGACCGAGGGACAGGGGGACGAGAGACCCAGTACTTC | CASSDRGTGGRETQYF | TRBD1 | TRBJ2-5 | TRBV13 | .
TGTGCCAGCCCAAAGGGGGATCGGATCGGGGAGCTGTTTTTT | CASPKGDRIGELFF | . | TRBJ2-2 | TRBV11-2 | once
TGTGCCAGCAGCCCAGGACAGGTGTCTAATGGGGCGCAGTTCTTC | CASSPGQVSNGAQFF | TRBD1 | TRBJ2-1 | TRBV11-2 | .
TGTGCCAGCAGTGTGGGAGATGGCAATCAGCCCCAGCATTTT | CASSVGDGNQPQHF | . | TRBJ1-5 | TRBV2 | .
TGTGCCAGCAGCTCGACAGGTGCCGGGGAGCTGTTTTTT | CASSSTGAGELFF | . | TRBJ2-2 | TRBV12-3/TRBV12-4 | .
TGTGCCAGCAGTTACGACAATTCCTACGAGCAGTACTTC | CASSYDNSYEQYF | . | TRBJ2-7 | TRBV6-5 | .
TGTGCCAGCAGCTTGGAACCGGCAGGGCCCGGGGAGCTGTTTTTT | CASSLEPAGPGELFF | . | TRBJ2-2 | TRBV5-4 | .
TGTGCCAGCTCACAAGGAGGGACAGATTCCTACAATGAGCAGTTCTTC | CASSQGGTDSYNEQFF | . | TRBJ2-1 | TRBV18 | .
TGTGCCAGCAGCCCCCAAGCTGGCTCCTACAATGAGCAGTTCTTC | CASSPQAGSYNEQFF | . | TRBJ2-1 | TRBV9 | .
TGTGCCAGTAGTATAGGGGGCGCATTTAGCACAGATACGCAGTATTTT | CASSIGGAFSTDTQYF | . | TRBJ2-3 | TRBV19 | once
TGTGCCAGCAGGGGGACTAGCGGGGGGCTCAATGAGCAGTTCTTC | CASRGTSGGLNEQFF | TRBD2 | TRBJ2-1 | TRBV6-5 | .
TGTGCCAGCAGTTACGACGGGGGCTCCTACAATGAGCAGTTCTTC | CASSYDGGSYNEQFF | . | TRBJ2-1 | TRBV6-6 | few
TGTGCCAGCAGCCAAGATCACAAAGGGGACTATGGCTACACCTTC | CASSQDHKGDYGYTF | . | TRBJ1-2 | TRBV4-2 | .
TGTGCCAGCAGCGTAGCAGGGATCCCTAATGAAAAACTGTTTTTT | CASSVAGIPNEKLFF | . | TRBJ1-4 | TRBV9 | few
TGTGCCAGCAGCCGACTTGGGACAGATCGTTACTTC | CASSRLGTDRYF | TRBD1 | TRBJ1-2 | TRBV3-1/TRBV3-2 | .